The 16 T cell receptor beta chains presented below share a single source sample, sequenced in a study of T cells in Graves' hyperthyroidism and ophthalmopathy. From RNA transcripts, TCR beta CDR3 regions were amplified. HTBI primers drove first-round RT-PCR of the TCR CDR3. One entry per CDR3 protein, called by TCRdb with MiXCR from the multiplex PCR reads. Among hundreds of thousands of distinct CDR3 sequences listed, approximately 40% were seen once. What was sequenced was blood. These receptors were collected from a man between 18 and 35 years old with Graves' hyperthyroidism.

The chain uses TRBV5-8 and TRBJ1-1; a weak D match, TRBD1 (5 bases). Germline V gene lookup returns CDR1 SGHTS and CDR2 YDEGEE. V was pared by 4 bases and J by 9 bases, with 10 bases between. This CDR3 is built from 11 residues. For the CDR3, the DNA is TGTGCCAGCAGCCCAGGGAGGAAAGCTTTCTTT. Its translation: CASSPGRKAFF. Looking up the rest from reference TRBV5-8 and TRBJ1-1 gives the full variable domain: EAGVTQSPTHLIKTRGQQATLRCSPISGHTSVYWYQQALGLGLQFLLWYDEGEERNRGNFPPRFSGRQFPNYSSELNVNALELEDSALYLCASSPGRKAFFGQGTRLTVV.

This clonotype was detected ten times or more. J is TRBJ2-7 and V is TRBV2; no definite D call. Trimming cost V 6 bases and J 5 bases, with 8 bases left between them. The CDR3 is 11 amino acids. Germline V gene sequence: CDR1 SNHLY, CDR2 FYNNEI. CDR3 nucleotides: TGTGCCAGCAGCCTACGCCACGAGCAGTACTTC. Translation gives CASSLRHEQYF.

This clonotype was found a few times. V and J are TRBV20-1 and TRBJ2-7, with D possibly TRBD1 on 6 matching bases. Trimming cost V 6 bases and J 1 base, with 13 bases left between them. CDR1 DFQATT and CDR2 SNEGSKA come from the germline V gene (reference sequence). CDR3 size: 13 residues. The CDR3 sequence: CSAGASTSYEQYF. The CDR3 DNA reads TGCAGTGCGGGGGCTTCGACTTCCTACGAGCAGTACTTC.

V is TRBV9 and J is TRBJ1-1, with 8 positions matching TRBD1. The CDR3 has 14 residues. V shed 4 bases and J 4 bases; nucleotides not matched to a gene: 6. In germline, CDR1 is SGDLS, CDR2 YYNGEE. CDR3 protein: CASSHSTGGTEAFF. The CDR3 nucleotides read TGTGCCAGCAGCCATTCAACAGGGGGCACTGAAGCTTTCTTT.

The chain is built from TRBV9 and TRBJ2-5; 13 bases are a match to TRBD2. With 2 bases clipped from V and 1 base from J, the junction kept 5 bases outside the gene matches. Germline CDR1 SGDLS, CDR2 YYNGEE. The CDR3 runs 17 residues. The chain's CDR3 is CASSVATSGGGQETQYF. CDR3 bases: TGTGCCAGCAGCGTGGCTACTAGCGGGGGGGGCCAAGAGACCCAGTACTTC.

The gene calls are TRBV12-3 or TRBV12-4 and TRBJ2-5, with a possible D match to TRBD1 (5 bases). The CDR3 covers 15 residues. V lost 6 bases to trimming and J lost 1 base, with 15 bases between them. The CDR3 is CASSSILRVQETQYF. The CDR3 bases are TGTGCCAGCAGCTCTATACTCAGGGTCCAAGAGACCCAGTACTTC.

This clonotype was picked up many times. The CDR3 sequence: CASREGPGQGNSPLHF. DNA of the CDR3: TGTGCCAGCAGAGAGGGACCGGGACAGGGTAACTCACCCCTCCACTTT. The genes are TRBV2 and TRBJ1-6; TRBD1 matches 9 bases. CDR3 length: 16 amino acids. Trimming cost V 6 bases and J 10 bases; bases outside gene matches: 13. Germline V CDR1 and CDR2: SNHLY, FYNNEI.

The rearrangement uses TRBV29-1 and TRBJ2-7; TRBD1 agrees at 7 bases. The CDR3 length is 13 residues. The germline CDR1 and CDR2 sequences are SQVTM and ANQGSEA. V was pared by 7 bases and J by 0 bases, with 6 bases of the junction left unmatched. The CDR3 reads CSAGTAFSYEQYF. In DNA form, the CDR3 reads TGCAGCGCTGGGACAGCCTTCTCCTACGAGCAGTACTTC.

The J gene is TRBJ2-5, the V gene TRBV7-2, with 10 positions matching TRBD1. Germline values: CDR1 SGHTA, CDR2 FQGNSA. The CDR3 contains 16 residues. Trimming at V came to 7 bases and at J to 1 base, leaving 9 bases not matched to a gene. CDR3 nucleotide sequence: TGTGCCAGCATGGGGACAGGGGTCTATTTCCAAGAGACCCAGTACTTC. Encoded protein: CASMGTGVYFQETQYF.

This clonotype came up many times. This chain connects TRBV10-3 to TRBJ2-2; D gene ambiguous. CDR1 is ENHRY, CDR2 SYGVKD, per germline. V was pared by 3 bases and J by 8 bases, with 13 bases between. The CDR3 is made up of 14 amino acids. The CDR3 bases are TGTGCCATCAGTGATCAAAGACCCGCAGGGGAGCTGTTTTTT. Its protein product is CAISDQRPAGELFF.

About this clonotype itself: Given a much more abundant clone one base away, this may be a read error. The rearrangement joins TRBV10-3 to TRBJ1-5, with D possibly TRBD1 on 5 matching bases. The CDR3 loop spans 15 amino acids. Germline lookup yields CDR1 ENHRY and CDR2 SYGVKD. V was pared by 3 bases and J by 2 bases, with 11 bases between. The CDR3 loop is CAISESGRGNQPQHF. Written as DNA, the CDR3 is TGTGCCATCAGTGAATCAGGGAGGGGCAATCAGCCCCAGCATTTT.

V and J are TRBV7-9 and TRBJ2-5; TRBD1 aligns across 7 bases. The CDR3 covers 13 residues. With V trimmed by 6 bases and J by 5 bases, 6 bases remained unmatched. The V gene's germline CDR1 is SEHNR and CDR2 FQNEAQ (reference sequence). The CDR3 DNA follows: TGTGCCAGCAGATCGGGACAGAAGGAGACCCAGTACTTC. Translation: CASRSGQKETQYF.

V usage is TRBV20-1 and J usage is TRBJ2-7; 8 bases align to TRBD2. Germline trimming cut 1 base from V and 2 bases from J; bases unmatched to any gene: 7. The CDR3 is 15 amino acids. CDR1 and CDR2 from the germline V gene are DFQATT and SNEGSKA (reference sequence). The CDR3 region is CSARGSSGGTYEQYF. CDR3 in DNA: TGCAGTGCTAGAGGTAGTTCGGGGGGGACCTACGAGCAGTACTTC.

V and J are TRBV10-2 and TRBJ1-4; D may be TRBD1 (6 bases). This CDR3 has 15 amino acids. Trimming removed 4 bases from V and 4 bases from J, with 13 bases in between. Germline-derived CDR1 and CDR2 are WSHSY and SAAADI. The CDR3 loop is CASSAEQGVNEKLFF. CDR3 nucleotide sequence: TGCGCCAGCAGTGCTGAACAGGGAGTTAATGAAAAACTGTTTTTT.

This rearrangement joins TRBV12-3 or TRBV12-4 to TRBJ2-6; 8 bases are shared with TRBD1. The V gene end was trimmed by 1 base and the J gene end by 0 bases; junction bases not matched to a gene: 11. The CDR3 length is 20 residues. The CDR3 spells CASSLGTGTGTFSGANVLTF. Written as DNA, the CDR3 is TGTGCCAGCAGTTTAGGGACCGGGACAGGTACCTTCTCTGGGGCCAACGTCCTGACTTTC.

The chain has TRBV5-1 and TRBJ1-1; 7 bases line up with TRBD1. CDR3 size: 15 residues. Germline loops: CDR1 SGHRS, CDR2 YFSETQ. The J segment lost 5 bases and the V segment lost 4 bases, leaving 11 bases of the junction unmatched. The DNA of the CDR3 is TGCGCCAGCAGCCCGCCGACAGGGATGGATACTGAAGCTTTCTTT. This gives the protein CASSPPTGMDTEAFF.